These 8 T cell receptor beta chains were sequenced from one sample in a study of T cell repertoires in cytomegalovirus infection. TCRdb reanalysed the reads using MiXCR and keeps one entry per CDR3 protein. The sample lists 75,000 to 100,000 distinct CDR3 sequences, approximately 45% occurring once. These receptors' targets are unknown. The sample was CD8+ T cells from cultured PBMCs, taken from culture after CMV antigen stimulation. All receptors come from a human donor in good health (CMV status not recorded). Some clones in this sample may be carry-over from other donors' samples.

There are a few counts of this clonotype. CDR3 protein: CASSRRHRAGNTIYF. The CDR3 nucleotides read TGTGCCAGCAGCCGGCGACACAGGGCTGGAAACACCATATATTTT. This chain links TRBV7-6 with TRBJ1-3; tentative D call: TRBD1 (6 bases). The CDR3 has 15 residues. V lost 5 bases and J 2 bases, leaving 13 bases between the germline ends. CDR1 is SGHVS, CDR2 FNYEAQ, per germline.

The rearrangement links TRBV5-4 to TRBJ2-3, with a tentative D call TRBD1 (6 bases). Trimming stripped 4 bases from V and 3 bases from J, with 9 bases between. The CDR3 is 13 amino acids. The germline CDR1 and CDR2 sequences are SGHNT and YYREEE (reference sequence). The chain's CDR3 is CASSLDRTDTQYF. The CDR3 DNA is TGTGCCAGCAGCCTTGACAGGACAGATACGCAGTATTTT.

The V gene is TRBV7-6, the J gene TRBJ1-1; D gene unclear. The V end lost 4 bases, the J end lost 3 bases, and 12 bases lay between the germline ends. Germline CDR1 is SGHVS and CDR2 is FNYEAQ. The CDR3 extends over 14 amino acids. The CDR3 reads CASSSAGSDTEAFF. As DNA, the CDR3 is TGTGCCAGCAGCTCGGCGGGGTCGGACACTGAAGCTTTCTTT. Full variable domain (rest looked up from reference TRBV7-6 and TRBJ1-1): GAGVSQSPRYKVTKRGQDVALRCDPISGHVSLYWYRQALGQGPEFLTYFNYEAQQDKSGLPNDRFSAERPEGSISTLTIQRTEQRDSAMYRCASSSAGSDTEAFFGQGTRLTVV.

This rearrangement joins TRBV7-9 to TRBJ2-7, with D tentatively TRBD1 (5 bases). Matching the DNA end better, TRBJ2-5 makes the J call doubtful. The CDR3 covers 13 residues. CDR1 is SEHNR and CDR2 is FQNEAQ in the germline V gene (reference sequence). CDR3 region: CASSSTVQETQYF. The CDR3 region has the DNA TGTGCCAGCAGTTCGACAGTCCAAGAGACCCAGTACTTC.

V usage is TRBV28 and J usage is TRBJ2-5; D is perhaps TRBD2 (7 bases). This CDR3 has 14 amino acids. Germline values: CDR1 MDHEN, CDR2 SYDVKM. V was trimmed by 7 bases and J by 5 bases, leaving 17 bases between them. The CDR3 DNA reads as TGTGCCAGCACCACTTGGACAGCGGGGGAGACCCAGTACTTC. This codes for CASTTWTAGETQYF.

The chain uses TRBV7-6 and TRBJ2-2; TRBD2 matches at 14 bases. Germline V lookup: CDR1 SGHVS, CDR2 FNYEAQ. This CDR3 has 19 amino acids. Trimming removed 5 bases from V and 3 bases from J; junction bases left unmatched: 11. CDR3 in amino acids: CASSPTGTSGSLDTGELFF. The CDR3 bases are TGTGCCAGCAGCCCAACCGGGACTAGCGGGAGTTTGGACACCGGGGAGCTGTTTTTT.

J is TRBJ2-3 and V is TRBV24-1; D is unresolved. The V end lost 3 bases, the J end lost 6 bases, and 12 bases lay between the germline ends. The length of the CDR3 is 14 residues. CDR1 and CDR2 from the germline V gene are KGHDR and SFDVKD. Here the CDR3 reads CATSDQTITDTQYF. Here the CDR3 DNA reads TGTGCCACCAGTGATCAGACCATAACGGATACGCAGTATTTT.

Many counts were recorded for this clonotype. The V call is TRBV7-9, the J call TRBJ2-7; 9 nucleotides agree with TRBD1. Germline assignment: CDR1 SEHNR and CDR2 FQNEAQ (reference sequence). V lost 4 bases to trimming and J lost 2 bases; unmatched junction nucleotides: 3. The CDR3 runs to 14 residues. Here the CDR3 reads CASSSRDRAYEQYF. In DNA form, the CDR3 reads TGTGCCAGCAGCTCCCGGGACAGGGCCTACGAGCAGTACTTC.